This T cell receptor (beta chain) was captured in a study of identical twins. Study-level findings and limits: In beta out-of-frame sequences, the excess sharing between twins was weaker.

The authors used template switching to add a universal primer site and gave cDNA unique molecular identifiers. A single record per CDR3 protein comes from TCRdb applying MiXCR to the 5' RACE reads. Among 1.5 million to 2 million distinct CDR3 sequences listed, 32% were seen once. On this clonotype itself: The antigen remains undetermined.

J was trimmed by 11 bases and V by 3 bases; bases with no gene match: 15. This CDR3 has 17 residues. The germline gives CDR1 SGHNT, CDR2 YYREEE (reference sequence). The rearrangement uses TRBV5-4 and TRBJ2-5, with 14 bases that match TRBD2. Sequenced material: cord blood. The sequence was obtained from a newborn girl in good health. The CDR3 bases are TGTGCCAGCAGCTCTGGAGGGGGACTAGCGGGGGTTAATGAGCAGTACTTC. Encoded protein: CASSSGGGLAGVNEQYF.